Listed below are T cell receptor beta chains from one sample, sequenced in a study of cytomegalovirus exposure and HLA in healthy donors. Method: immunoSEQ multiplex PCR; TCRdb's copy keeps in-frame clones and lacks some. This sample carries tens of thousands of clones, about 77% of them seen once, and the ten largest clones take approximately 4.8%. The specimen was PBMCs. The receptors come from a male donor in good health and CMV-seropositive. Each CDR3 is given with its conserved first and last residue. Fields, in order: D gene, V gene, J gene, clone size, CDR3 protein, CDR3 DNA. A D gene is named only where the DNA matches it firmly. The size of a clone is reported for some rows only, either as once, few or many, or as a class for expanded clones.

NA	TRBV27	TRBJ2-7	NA	CASSLSRGTISYEQYF	TGTGCCAGCAGCCTATCGCGGGGCACGATCTCCTACGAGCAGTACTTC
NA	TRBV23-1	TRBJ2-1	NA	CASSQSEQNNEQFF	TGCGCCAGCAGTCAATCTGAACAGAACAATGAGCAGTTCTTC
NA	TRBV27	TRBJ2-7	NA	CASSLNIRGGEQYF	TGTGCCAGCAGTTTAAACATACGGGGTGGGGAGCAGTACTTC
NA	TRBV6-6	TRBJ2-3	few	CASIRTVSTDTQYF	TGTGCCAGTATACGGACAGTAAGCACAGATACGCAGTATTTT
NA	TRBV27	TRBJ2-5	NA	CASSFRGGETQYF	TGTGCCAGCAGTTTTCGAGGTGGGGAGACCCAGTACTTC
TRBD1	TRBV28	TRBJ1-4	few	CASSPREGQGPKLFF	TGTGCCAGCAGCCCCAGGGAGGGACAGGGGCCGAAACTGTTTTTT
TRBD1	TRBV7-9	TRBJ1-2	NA	CASSLTGLFGYTF	TGTGCCAGCAGCCTGACAGGGTTATTTGGCTACACCTTC
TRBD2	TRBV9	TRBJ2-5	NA	CASSPRLAGYQETQYF	TGTGCCAGCAGCCCCCGACTAGCGGGGTACCAAGAGACCCAGTACTTC
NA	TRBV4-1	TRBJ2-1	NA	CASSQDDGIGANEQFF	TGCGCCAGCAGCCAAGATGACGGTATAGGGGCCAATGAGCAGTTCTTC
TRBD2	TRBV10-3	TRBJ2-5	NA	CAISESLSSGEETQYF	TGTGCCATCAGTGAGTCGTTGTCTAGCGGGGAAGAGACCCAGTACTTC
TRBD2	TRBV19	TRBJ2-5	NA	CASSIGTRLQETQYF	TGTGCCAGTAGTATAGGGACTAGGCTACAAGAGACCCAGTACTTC
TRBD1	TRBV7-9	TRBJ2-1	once	CASSLGTARYNEQFF	TGTGCCAGCAGCTTGGGGACAGCTAGGTACAATGAGCAGTTCTTC
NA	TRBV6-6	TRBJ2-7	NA	CASSNAGLTYEQYF	TGTGCCAGCAGTAACGCAGGGCTGACCTACGAGCAGTACTTC
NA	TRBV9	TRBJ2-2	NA	CASSETTGSHTGELFF	TGTGCCAGCAGCGAGACGACAGGATCGCACACCGGGGAGCTGTTTTTT
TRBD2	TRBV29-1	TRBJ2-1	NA	CSVSSGEQFF	TGCAGCGTGTCTAGCGGCGAGCAGTTCTTC
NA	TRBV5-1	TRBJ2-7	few	CASSLDRGEQYF	TGCGCCAGCAGCTTGGATAGGGGCGAGCAGTACTTC
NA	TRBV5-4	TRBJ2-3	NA	CASSLKRATDTQYF	TGTGCCAGCAGCTTGAAGCGGGCCACAGATACGCAGTATTTT
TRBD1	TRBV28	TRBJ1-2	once	CASRLGQGYGYTF	TGTGCCAGCAGACTCGGACAGGGCTATGGCTACACCTTC